A single sample gave rise to the 20 T cell receptor beta chains below, sequenced in a study of cytomegalovirus exposure and HLA in healthy donors (dated by TCRdb to about 2017). To prepare the library, the immunoSEQ multiplex PCR assay was applied. For the multiplex PCR, a mixture combining 60 forward primers for TCR Vbeta segments and 13 reverse primers for TCR Jbeta segments was used. The table comes from immuneACCESS by way of TCRdb, which keeps in-frame sequences with V and J called. Part of the clones is missing from these tables; in studies checked, under half for an unresolved V gene and the rest for unknown reasons. This sample lists more than 150,000 clones; approximately 80% were detected once. The biggest ten clones account for around 1.2% of the sample. Specimen: PBMCs. These receptors originate from a girl aged 2 to 10 in good health and CMV-seropositive.

V and J are TRBV6-5 and TRBJ1-1; TRBD1 aligns across 7 bases. Germline loops: CDR1 MNHEY, CDR2 SVGAGI. The CDR3 runs to 13 residues. With 6 bases clipped from V and 3 bases from J, the junction kept 4 bases outside the gene matches. In DNA, the CDR3 is TGTGCCAGCAGCCGGGACAGCGACACTGAAGCTTTCTTT. Amino acids: CASSRDSDTEAFF.

The rearrangement joins TRBV30 to TRBJ2-4; D remains unclear. The CDR3 is made up of 14 amino acids. Germline CDR1 and CDR2: GTSNPN and SVGIG (reference sequence). The V and J ends lost 3 bases and 0 bases respectively, with 9 bases between them. Here the CDR3 reads CAWRPRLAKNIQYF. In DNA form, the CDR3 reads TGTGCCTGGAGGCCCAGATTAGCCAAAAACATTCAGTACTTC.

The chain has TRBV25-1 and TRBJ2-7, with 8 nucleotides matching TRBD2. J lost 0 bases, V lost 3 bases, and 7 bases had no gene match. Germline lookup yields CDR1 MGHDK and CDR2 SYGVNS. This CDR3 has 16 amino acids. In DNA, the CDR3 is TGTGCCAGCAGTGATTCCGGGACTAGGAGCTCCTACGAGCAGTACTTC. Its translation is CASSDSGTRSSYEQYF.

V gene TRBV28 combines with J gene TRBJ1-5, with a possible D match to TRBD1 (6 bases). Per the germline V gene, CDR1 is MDHEN and CDR2 is SYDVKM. V dropped 6 bases and J dropped 6 bases, with 18 bases sitting between them. This CDR3 region has 15 residues. Here the CDR3 reads CASSRRQARSQPQHF. The DNA of the CDR3 is TGTGCCAGCAGCCGACGACAGGCAAGGAGTCAGCCCCAGCATTTT.

The rearrangement links TRBV6-1 to TRBJ2-7; 8 bases agree with TRBD2. V lost 1 base to trimming and J lost 2 bases; unmatched junction nucleotides: 1. The length of the CDR3 is 14 residues. Per the germline V gene, CDR1 is MNHNS and CDR2 is SASEGT. CDR3 DNA: TGTGCCAGCAGTGAAGGCGGGGGGCCCTACGAGCAGTACTTC. Amino acid sequence: CASSEGGGPYEQYF.

The J gene is TRBJ2-7, the V gene TRBV27; no clear D. There are 16 residues in the CDR3. Germline CDR1 MNHEY, CDR2 SMNVEV (reference sequence). Trimming shortened V by 6 bases and J by 0 bases, and 18 bases separated the two germline ends. CDR3 sequence (DNA): TGTGCCAGCAGCTTCAAACGCATCCCGAGCTCCTACGAGCAGTACTTC. Protein sequence: CASSFKRIPSSYEQYF.

This chain connects TRBV11-2 to TRBJ1-1, with D tentatively TRBD1 (5 bases). Germline V lookup: CDR1 SGHAT, CDR2 FQNNGV. V lost 6 bases and J 1 base, leaving 15 bases between the germline ends. The CDR3 sequence is 15 residues long. For the CDR3, the DNA is TGTGCCAGCAGGGGGGGGGTAAGCGGGAACACTGAAGCTTTCTTT. It yields the protein CASRGGVSGNTEAFF.

The V gene is TRBV4-1, the J gene TRBJ1-1; the D is unclear. The V and J ends lost 0 bases and 3 bases respectively, with 14 bases between them. Germline loops: CDR1 MGHRA, CDR2 YSYEKL. CDR3 length: 16 residues. The CDR3 DNA follows: TGCGCCAGCAGCCAAGATCGGCGGAAGCGGGACACTGAAGCTTTCTTT. This gives the protein CASSQDRRKRDTEAFF.

In its sample, this clone was seen once. The genes are TRBV7-9 and TRBJ2-7; 7 bases match TRBD1. The CDR3 is 14 amino acids. Germline CDR1 is SEHNR and CDR2 is FQNEAQ (reference sequence). V trimming: 4 bases; J trimming: 5 bases; junction bases outside the gene matches: 8. CDR3 region: CASSCRQGRDEQYF. CDR3 bases: TGTGCCAGCAGCTGCAGACAGGGTCGGGACGAGCAGTACTTC.

V gene TRBV6-6 combines with J gene TRBJ2-3; the match to TRBD2 covers 8 bases. Per the germline V gene, CDR1 is MNHNY and CDR2 is SVGAGI (reference sequence). The CDR3 runs 16 residues. V lost 6 bases to trimming and J lost 6 bases; unmatched junction nucleotides: 14. The CDR3 spells CASSLGLAPRIDTQYF. The CDR3 DNA sequence: TGTGCCAGCAGCCTCGGACTAGCCCCCCGGATTGATACGCAGTATTTT.

The chain links TRBV6-6 to TRBJ1-5, with 7 bases lining up with TRBD1. Per the germline V gene, CDR1 is MNHNY and CDR2 is SVGAGI (reference sequence). The CDR3 has 13 amino acids. V lost 10 bases to trimming and J lost 3 bases; unmatched junction nucleotides: 6. CDR3 residues: CATTGADNQPQHF. The CDR3 DNA reads TGTGCCACCACAGGGGCGGACAATCAGCCCCAGCATTTT.

V is TRBV5-1 and J is TRBJ2-1; TRBD2 matches 16 bases. V dropped 0 bases and J dropped 7; count of bases not matched to a gene: 4. Per the germline V gene, CDR1 is SGHRS and CDR2 is YFSETQ. This CDR3 is 17 amino acids long. This chain's CDR3 is CASSLDAGLAGGNEQFF. The CDR3 nucleotides read TGCGCCAGCAGCTTGGATGCGGGACTAGCGGGAGGGAATGAGCAGTTCTTC.

In its sample, this clone was seen once. Other DNA sequences in the sample encode the same CDR3. The gene calls are TRBV7-9 and TRBJ1-1; TRBD1 is a possible D gene (5 bases). V lost 7 bases, J lost 1 base, and 19 bases lay in between. Germline V gene sequence: CDR1 SEHNR, CDR2 FQNEAQ (reference sequence). The CDR3 is made up of 16 amino acids. CDR3 amino acids: CASTRSGGDENTEAFF. CDR3 nucleotide sequence: TGTGCCAGCACCCGAAGTGGAGGGGACGAGAACACTGAAGCTTTCTTT.

This chain connects TRBV13 to TRBJ2-7; 9 nucleotides match TRBD1. V lost 5 bases to trimming and J lost 3 bases; unmatched junction nucleotides: 8. Germline CDR1 reads PRHDT; CDR2 reads FYEKMQ (reference sequence). The CDR3 has 15 amino acids. CDR3 in DNA: TGTGCCAGCAGCCAAGGACAGGGGAGATACTACGAGCAGTACTTC. It specifies CASSQGQGRYYEQYF.

V usage is TRBV7-3 and J usage is TRBJ2-1; 11 bases are a match to TRBD2. This CDR3 has 15 residues. The J segment lost 3 bases and the V segment lost 5 bases, leaving 3 bases of the junction unmatched. CDR1 SGHTA and CDR2 FQGTGA come from the germline V gene. CDR3 sequence: CASSIGTSGYNEQFF. CDR3 coding DNA: TGTGCCAGCAGCATCGGGACTAGCGGCTACAATGAGCAGTTCTTC.

The chain combines TRBV11-2 with TRBJ2-7, with 7 bases aligning to TRBD1. Trimming cost V 3 bases and J 3 bases; bases outside gene matches: 2. The length of the CDR3 is 13 residues. Germline CDR1 reads SGHAT; CDR2 reads FQNNGV. This CDR3 is CASSFPGGYEQYF. CDR3 in DNA: TGTGCCAGCAGCTTTCCAGGGGGCTACGAGCAGTACTTC.

This chain joins TRBV11-1 and TRBJ2-1; D may be TRBD1 (5 bases). V lost 1 base and J lost 1, with 8 bases in between. This CDR3 is built from 15 residues. In germline, CDR1 is SGHAT, CDR2 FQDESV (reference sequence). The CDR3 spells CASSLGRASYNEQFF. The CDR3 DNA sequence: TGTGCCAGCAGCTTAGGCAGGGCTTCCTACAATGAGCAGTTCTTC.

CDR3 region: CASSVETRPGETQYF. The CDR3 bases are TGTGCCAGCAGCGTAGAGACCCGCCCAGGGGAGACCCAGTACTTC. The chain combines TRBV9 with TRBJ2-5; possible D gene TRBD1, 5 bases. In germline, CDR1 is SGDLS, CDR2 YYNGEE. The V end lost 0 bases, the J end lost 5 bases, and 14 bases lay between the germline ends. The CDR3 is 15 residues long.

Only a few counts were recorded for this clone. Written as DNA, the CDR3 is TGCGCCAGCAGCTTGGTAGGGGATCAGCCCCAGCATTTT. Its protein is CASSLVGDQPQHF. V is TRBV5-1 and J is TRBJ1-5; the D gene is possibly TRBD1 (5 bases). This CDR3 contains 13 residues. The germline V gene has CDR1 SGHRS and CDR2 YFSETQ. V dropped 0 bases and J dropped 5 bases, with 6 bases sitting between them.

A single count supports this clone. The J gene is TRBJ2-1, the V gene TRBV2, with a weak D call TRBD1 (6 bases). The CDR3 contains 17 residues. Germline CDR1 SNHLY, CDR2 FYNNEI. V lost 3 bases to trimming and J lost 0 bases, with 15 bases between them. CDR3 nucleotides: TGTGCCAGCAGTGAGGACAGACTAAAGATCTCCTACAATGAGCAGTTCTTC. It encodes CASSEDRLKISYNEQFF.